Following are 15 T cell receptor beta chains from one sample sequenced in a study of T cell responses to AZD1222 COVID-19 vaccine. Sequencing was performed with immunoSEQ multiplex PCR; in TCRdb, only in-frame clones are kept and a portion is missing. Among over 150,000 clones listed, approximately 95% were seen once. This material consisted of peripheral blood, taken 28 days after the second dose of the MenACWY control vaccine. All receptors come from an adult who received the MenACWY meningococcal vaccine as a control.

This chain joins TRBV11-2 and TRBJ1-1, with D uncertain. V was clipped by 3 bases and J by 2 bases, with 10 bases between them. The CDR3 is 14 residues long. The germline CDR1 and CDR2 sequences are SGHAT and FQNNGV. CDR3 sequence: CASSFILRNTEAFF. The CDR3 coding sequence is TGTGCCAGCAGCTTCATCCTACGCAACACTGAAGCTTTCTTT.

The V gene is TRBV9, the J gene TRBJ1-6; D gene unclear. Looked up from germline, CDR1 is SGDLS and CDR2 is YYNGEE. This CDR3 comprises 12 residues. V was pared by 1 base and J by 10 bases, with 6 bases between. CDR3 nucleotides: TGTGCCAGCAGCGTATCGGGCTCACCCCTCCACTTT. It codes for CASSVSGSPLHF.

The rearrangement joins TRBV7-9 to TRBJ1-2; weak D call: TRBD1 (6 bases). V dropped 2 bases and J dropped 5 bases, with 12 bases sitting between them. Germline V gene data show CDR1 as SEHNR and CDR2 as FQNEAQ (reference sequence). This CDR3 is 14 amino acids long. CDR3: CASSLWGPKYGYTF. The DNA for the CDR3 is TGTGCCAGCAGCTTATGGGGGCCAAAATATGGCTACACCTTC.

V is TRBV19 and J is TRBJ1-1; a weak D match, TRBD1 (6 bases). CDR3 size: 14 residues. The germline V and J ends were trimmed by 5 bases and 1 base, with 11 bases remaining between them. Germline V gene sequence: CDR1 LNHDA, CDR2 SQIVND (reference sequence). CDR3 nucleotides: TGTGCCAGTAGTGCCGACAGGAGGAACACTGAAGCTTTCTTT. This encodes CASSADRRNTEAFF.

This clone was observed a single time. The chain carries TRBV28 and TRBJ1-5; no reliable D call. This CDR3 is built from 15 residues. The V end was cut by 5 bases, the J end by 2 bases, with 13 bases between. In germline, CDR1 is MDHEN, CDR2 SYDVKM. This CDR3 is CASSTPGRGNQPQHF. The CDR3 DNA sequence: TGTGCCAGCAGTACTCCCGGGAGGGGCAATCAGCCCCAGCATTTT.

CDR3 sequence: CASSQAWRTGGNEKLFF. DNA of the CDR3: TGTGCCAGCAGCCAAGCTTGGAGGACAGGGGGTAATGAAAAACTGTTTTTT. This chain connects TRBV4-2 to TRBJ1-4, with 10 bases identical to TRBD1. Germline values: CDR1 LGHNA, CDR2 YNFKEQ. Unmatched junction bases numbered 6, after V lost 1 base and J lost 4 bases. The CDR3 loop spans 17 amino acids.

The chain combines TRBV6-4 with TRBJ1-5, with D tentatively TRBD1 (5 bases). There are 14 residues in the CDR3. V shed 6 bases and J shed 6 bases, with 15 bases lying between them. Germline V lookup: CDR1 MRHNA, CDR2 SNTAGT. This CDR3 reads CASSLGPGSQPQHF. In DNA, the CDR3 is TGTGCCAGCAGCCTCGGTCCAGGGAGTCAGCCCCAGCATTTT.

The table lists this clone with a count of one. This chain joins TRBV5-1 and TRBJ2-5; D not certain. Trimming cost V 0 bases and J 9 bases, with 9 bases left between them. Germline V gives CDR1 SGHRS, CDR2 YFSETQ. CDR3 length equals 12 residues. CDR3 region: CASSLEGYSQYF. CDR3 DNA: TGCGCCAGCAGCTTGGAGGGCTACTCCCAGTACTTC.

This clone is a singleton in its sample. The genes are TRBV29-1 and TRBJ1-2, with TRBD1 matching over 10 bases. With V trimmed by 8 bases and J by 4 bases, 13 bases remained unmatched. Germline values: CDR1 SQVTM, CDR2 ANQGSEA. The CDR3 covers 15 residues. DNA of the CDR3: TGCAGCACCGAACGGCCCCGGACAGGGGGCTATGGCTACACCTTC. This encodes CSTERPRTGGYGYTF.

This clone was counted between two and nine times. The chain is built from TRBV2 and TRBJ2-7, with a tentative D call TRBD2 (5 bases). Germline-derived CDR1 and CDR2 are SNHLY and FYNNEI. The ends were cut back, 8 bases at V and 0 bases at J, with 8 bases in the middle. The CDR3 runs 12 residues. CDR3 sequence reads: CASEGSSYEQYF. Written as DNA, the CDR3 is TGTGCCAGCGAAGGGAGCTCCTACGAGCAGTACTTC.

The chain recombines TRBV28 with TRBJ1-3, with D unresolved. V lost 3 bases and J 0 bases, leaving 3 bases between the germline ends. The CDR3 consists of 13 residues. Germline V gene sequence: CDR1 MDHEN, CDR2 SYDVKM. CDR3 bases: TGTGCCAGCAGTTTTAGCTCTGGAAACACCATATATTTT. Amino acid sequence: CASSFSSGNTIYF.

The chain is built from TRBV27 and TRBJ1-2; 7 nucleotides align to TRBD1. The CDR3 is 13 residues long. The J segment lost 5 bases and the V segment lost 5 bases, leaving 5 bases of the junction unmatched. Germline V gives CDR1 MNHEY, CDR2 SMNVEV (reference sequence). The CDR3 protein is CASSGGTEYGYTF. CDR3 DNA sequence: TGTGCCAGCAGTGGAGGGACAGAGTATGGCTACACCTTC.

Concerning this clone itself: A junction boundary mismatches the germline segment, possibly from a read error. The CDR3: CAWSVQGIGQVDF. CDR3 bases: TGTGCCTGGAGTGTACAGGGTATCGGACAGGTCGATTTT. J is TRBJ1-4 and V is TRBV30; 7 positions match TRBD1. This CDR3 has 13 amino acids. From germline, CDR1 is GTSNPN and CDR2 SVGIG (reference sequence).

This chain joins TRBV5-1 and TRBJ1-2; D not certain. V lost 0 bases and J lost 5, with 8 bases in between. Germline CDR1 SGHRS, CDR2 YFSETQ. The CDR3 spans 13 residues. The CDR3 DNA sequence: TGCGCCAGCAGCTTGGGGCAGAGTTATGGCTACACCTTC. Translated, it gives CASSLGQSYGYTF.

The chain recombines TRBV12-3 or TRBV12-4 with TRBJ2-7; D is uncertain. The germline V and J ends were trimmed by 3 bases and 6 bases, with 9 bases remaining between them. The CDR3 extends over 12 amino acids. This CDR3 reads CASSLVGGEQYF. CDR3 DNA sequence: TGTGCCAGCAGTTTGGTAGGCGGCGAGCAGTACTTC.